This is a list of T cell receptor beta chains from one sample in a study of CD8 T cells in ankylosing spondylitis. TCRdb analysed the 5' RACE reads with MiXCR anew, one entry per CDR3 protein. The sample has 700,000 or so distinct CDR3 sequences, 15% to 20% seen once; the top ten hold approximately 18%. Material for sequencing was blood, either unsorted or a sorted T cell fraction (not recorded which). These receptors were taken from a male donor with ankylosing spondylitis. Both conserved end residues are part of each CDR3. The D gene is left open where the match is weak. Clone size is not always given. Where it is, it says once, few, many or a class for expanded clones.

>TRBV4-3|few|TRBJ2-5|TRBD2
TGCGCCAGCAGCCAAGACGGTACTAGCGGGAGATGGTCCCAGTACTTC
CASSQDGTSGRWSQYF
>TRBV6-2/TRBV6-3|-|TRBJ2-1|-
TGTGCCAGCAGTTACGGATCGGGGGGCCTGACGGATGAGCAGTTCTTC
CASSYGSGGLTDEQFF
>TRBV7-6|once|TRBJ1-1|-
TGTGCCAGCAGCTCGGGGGCAGTCCGGGGGACTGAAGCTTTCTTT
CASSSGAVRGTEAFF
>TRBV5-1|-|TRBJ1-1|-
TGCGCCAGCAGCTGGCGAGGGGGCACTGAAGCTTTCTTT
CASSWRGGTEAFF
>TRBV2|-|TRBJ2-3|-
TGTGCCAGCGCAAAAGAACTGCATACGCAGTATTTT
CASAKELHTQYF
>TRBV27|-|TRBJ2-7|-
TGTGCCAGCAGTCCGGGGGACCTTGACTACGAGCAGTACTTC
CASSPGDLDYEQYF
>TRBV12-3/TRBV12-4|many|TRBJ2-1|-
TGTGCCAGCAGCCCTCCCAGAGGTGAGCAGTTCTTC
CASSPPRGEQFF
>TRBV6-5|few|TRBJ2-4|-
TGTGCCAGCAGTTACTCCGTCCGTCCAGGGGAAGACATTCAGTACTTC
CASSYSVRPGEDIQYF
>TRBV12-3/TRBV12-4|-|TRBJ1-1|TRBD1
TGTGCCAGCAGTTTGGCGGGACAGGGGCGTCAAGGATTCTCCGACACTGAAGCTTTCTTT
CASSLAGQGRQGFSDTEAFF
>TRBV28|once|TRBJ2-7|TRBD2
TGTGCCAGCAGCCCGGGGGGGTTTGTCTACGAGCAGTACTTC
CASSPGGFVYEQYF
>TRBV12-3/TRBV12-4|-|TRBJ1-5|-
TGTGCCAGCAGTTTGACCGGGTTACGCGATCAGCCCCAGCATTTT
CASSLTGLRDQPQHF
>TRBV7-9|few|TRBJ2-2|-
TGTGCCTCCCTTCCAGGGACATCCACCGGGGAGCTGTTTTTT
CASLPGTSTGELFF
>TRBV27|many|TRBJ2-7|TRBD2
TGTGCCAGCAGGTCGGCTAGCGGGGGGACGGGCTACGAGCAGTACTTC
CASRSASGGTGYEQYF
>TRBV9|few|TRBJ1-1|-
TGTGCCAGCAGCGACCGGACAGACAACACTGAAGCTTTCTTT
CASSDRTDNTEAFF
>TRBV6-5|few|TRBJ1-5|-
TGTGCCAGCAGTTACTCGGGGGTTACCAATCAGCCCCAGCATTTT
CASSYSGVTNQPQHF
>TRBV20-1|few|TRBJ2-3|-
TGCAGTGCTATTACAGGGTTGTTGGCAGATACGCAGTATTTT
CSAITGLLADTQYF
>TRBV12-3/TRBV12-4|few|TRBJ2-3|TRBD2
TGTGCCAGCAGTTTGGGGACTAGCGGGGACGTCAGCACAGATACGCAGTATTTT
CASSLGTSGDVSTDTQYF
>TRBV6-5|few|TRBJ1-1|-
TGTGCCAGCTTGACCCTTCGTGGTGAAGCTTTCTTT
CASLTLRGEAFF
>TRBV20-1|many|TRBJ2-1|-
TGCAGTGCTAGAGCTAGGTTCGCCTACAATGAGCAGTTCTTC
CSARARFAYNEQFF
>TRBV9|-|TRBJ1-1|TRBD1
TGTGCCAGCAGCGTAGCAGTAGGGGGCCGGGATGCTGAAGCTTTCTTT
CASSVAVGGRDAEAFF
>TRBV9|-|TRBJ2-5|TRBD2
TGTGCCAGCAGCGTCGGACTAGCGGGCCTCCAAGAGACCCAGTACTTC
CASSVGLAGLQETQYF
>TRBV19|once|TRBJ2-3|-
TGTGCCAGTAGTACAGGTACCGGGGATACGCAGTATTTT
CASSTGTGDTQYF
>TRBV6-4|-|TRBJ1-1|-
TGTGCCAGCAGTGAGAATTGGAACACTGAAGCTTTCTTT
CASSENWNTEAFF
>TRBV29-1|few|TRBJ2-1|TRBD1
TGCAGCGTTATTGGGACAGGGGGCGTCAATGAGCAGTTCTTC
CSVIGTGGVNEQFF
>TRBV4-2|few|TRBJ2-2|TRBD2
TGTGCCAGCAGCCAAAAACTGACTAGCGGGGGGGCCAAGGGCGGGGAGCTGTTTTTT
CASSQKLTSGGAKGGELFF
>TRBV5-1|-|TRBJ2-3|-
TGCGCCAGCAAGGCCAGATCAACAGATACGCAGTATTTT
CASKARSTDTQYF
>TRBV20-1|-|TRBJ2-7|TRBD1
TGCAGTGCGGAACCGGGACAGCGGAGCTCCTACGAGCAGTACTTC
CSAEPGQRSSYEQYF
>TRBV6-2/TRBV6-3|-|TRBJ2-7|-
TGTGCCAGCAGTTATATGGGGGCATCCTACGAGCAGTACTTC
CASSYMGASYEQYF
>TRBV5-1|few|TRBJ2-7|-
TGCGCCAGCAGCTCCCAACAGGGTTACGAGCAGTACTTC
CASSSQQGYEQYF
>TRBV15|-|TRBJ2-3|-
TGTGCCACCAGCAGGCCCGAGGGGGGGACGCAGTATTTT
CATSRPEGGTQYF
>TRBV29-1|few|TRBJ2-1|TRBD2
TGCAGCGTTGAAGGGCGGGGGGGCTTCGGTGAGCAGTTCTTC
CSVEGRGGFGEQFF
>TRBV7-9|-|TRBJ2-2|-
TGTGCCAGCAGCTTAGGGGCCCGGGATACGAACACCGGGGAGCTGTTTTTT
CASSLGARDTNTGELFF
>TRBV9|few|TRBJ2-2|-
TGTGCCAGCAGCGCTCTCCGGGACCCCGGCACCGGGGAGCTGTTTTTT
CASSALRDPGTGELFF
>TRBV29-1|once|TRBJ1-1|-
TGCAGCGGAGGAGGGGGTTACTCTGAAGCTTTCTTT
CSGGGGYSEAFF
>TRBV7-8|few|TRBJ1-1|-
TGTGCCAGCAGCTTTAGTGGAGGGATGAACACTGAAGCTTTCTTT
CASSFSGGMNTEAFF
>TRBV7-2|many|TRBJ2-1|-
TGTGCCAGCAGCTTATTTGGTGGGAGCTCCTACAATGAGCAGTTCTTC
CASSLFGGSSYNEQFF
>TRBV5-5|few|TRBJ2-4|-
TGTGCCAGCACCACGACAGGATGGGGCATTCAGTACTTC
CASTTTGWGIQYF
>TRBV20-1|few|TRBJ2-7|-
TGCAGTGCTAGAGATGGCCAGCGGACCTCCTACGAGCAGTACTTC
CSARDGQRTSYEQYF
>TRBV7-2|-|TRBJ2-1|-
TGTGCCAGCAGATCAGATAGGGGGAATGAGCAGTTCTTC
CASRSDRGNEQFF
>TRBV29-1|-|TRBJ2-2|TRBD1
TGCAGCGGGACCGGGACAGGGGCCACCGGGGAGCTGTTTTTT
CSGTGTGATGELFF
>TRBV4-1|-|TRBJ2-5|-
TGCGCCAGCAGCCTATGGCGGGCGGGAGAGACCCAGTACTTC
CASSLWRAGETQYF
>TRBV10-3|few|TRBJ2-1|TRBD2
TGTGCCATCAGGGGGACTAGCGGGGATTCCTACAATGAGCAGTTCTTC
CAIRGTSGDSYNEQFF
>TRBV30|-|TRBJ1-1|-
TGTGCCTGGACGGGGGGCGCAAAGAACACTGAAGCTTTCTTT
CAWTGGAKNTEAFF